This T cell receptor beta chain was sequenced in a study of T cell responses to AZD1222 COVID-19 vaccine. The V gene's germline CDR1 is SGHRS and CDR2 YFSETQ. The CDR3 has 15 residues. The ends were cut back, 0 bases at V and 8 bases at J, with 14 bases in the middle. Assay used: immunoSEQ multiplex PCR; TCRdb lists only in-frame clones, some missing. Of some 120,000 clones in the sample, roughly nine tenths are singletons; the top ten hold roughly 4.5%. On this clone: The target antigen is unknown.

Points from the study as a whole: A rise in Spike-specific TCR breadth and depth followed two AZD1222 doses. Nearly half of spike-specific TCRs reportedly go after variant regions that carry no mutations.

This receptor was identified in an adult in good health. Sequenced here: peripheral blood, sampled on day 0 of AZD1222 vaccination. The rearrangement joins TRBV5-1 to TRBJ1-4; D is undetermined. The CDR3 reads CASSLGTSGLEKLFF. CDR3 DNA: TGCGCCAGCAGCTTGGGCACGTCGGGGTTGGAAAAACTGTTTTTT.